Listed here are 27 T cell receptor beta chains from one sample, sequenced in a study of OX40 agonist ivuxolimab in advanced cancers. TCRdb's copy holds only in-frame clones and misses some; the assay was immunoSEQ multiplex PCR. The table records 90,000 to 120,000 clones, roughly 90% of them present only once. The input for sequencing was CD4+ or CD8+ T cells sorted from blood, taken in a trial of the OX40 agonist ivuxolimab. The source is an adult with an advanced solid tumor such as melanoma, head and neck, liver or kidney cancer.

The V gene is TRBV14, the J gene TRBJ2-2; D is uncertain. The CDR3 is made up of 14 amino acids. Trimming took off 2 bases at V and 3 bases at J, with 7 bases between the two ends. Germline V CDR1 and CDR2: SGHDN, FVKESK. CDR3: CASSQRKDTGELFF. The CDR3 DNA is TGTGCCAGCAGCCAAAGGAAGGACACCGGGGAGCTGTTTTTT.

In DNA form, the CDR3 reads TGTGCCAGCAGCCCCTGGAATAGCGGGGCCTACGAGCAGTACTTC. Its protein product is CASSPWNSGAYEQYF. The chain combines TRBV11-2 with TRBJ2-7, with 8 bases matching TRBD2. The CDR3 length is 15 residues. The germline V gene encodes CDR1 SGHAT and CDR2 FQNNGV. Trimming cost V 5 bases and J 2 bases; bases outside gene matches: 8.

The gene calls are TRBV27 and TRBJ2-7; the match to TRBD2 covers 8 bases. The V gene end was trimmed by 2 bases and the J gene end by 3 bases; junction bases not matched to a gene: 3. Looked up from germline, CDR1 is MNHEY and CDR2 is SMNVEV (reference sequence). This CDR3 spans 14 amino acids. For the CDR3, the DNA is TGTGCCAGCAGTTTAGCGGGACTAGGCTACGAGCAGTACTTC. Encoded protein: CASSLAGLGYEQYF.

The chain couples TRBV5-6 to TRBJ1-2, with D perhaps TRBD1 (5 bases). With 7 bases removed from V and 4 bases from J, the gap between germline ends came to 20 bases. Germline V gene lookup returns CDR1 SGHDT and CDR2 YYEEEE. The CDR3 extends over 15 amino acids. CDR3 coding DNA: TGTGCCAGCCTTTTCCTCGGCGAGGGACTCTATGGCTACACCTTC. Translation gives CASLFLGEGLYGYTF.

The rearrangement uses TRBV28 and TRBJ1-5; 8 bases map to TRBD1. The length of the CDR3 is 14 residues. Germline CDR1 reads MDHEN; CDR2 reads SYDVKM. V lost 6 bases and J lost 1; bases outside the gene matches: 2. CDR3 bases: TGTGCCAGCAGAGGACAGGGCAGCAATCAGCCCCAGCATTTT. Translating it yields CASRGQGSNQPQHF. The complete variable domain, with remaining parts taken from reference TRBV28 and TRBJ1-5, reads DVKVTQSSRYLVKRTGEKVFLECVQDMDHENMFWYRQDPGLGLRLIYFSYDVKMKEKGDIPEGYSVSREKKERFSLILESASTNQTSMYLCASRGQGSNQPQHFGDGTRLSIL.

V and J are TRBV4-3 and TRBJ2-5; no firm D call. V lost 1 base, J lost 5 bases, and 17 bases lay in between. CDR3 size: 16 residues. Per the germline V gene, CDR1 is LGHNA and CDR2 is YSLEER. The CDR3, as DNA: TGCGCCAGCAGCCAAGGCTTCGCTACAGTTATGGAGACCCAGTACTTC. Translating gives CASSQGFATVMETQYF.

The chain employs TRBV7-9 and TRBJ2-7; D uncertain. V lost 2 bases, J lost 6 bases, and 11 bases lay in between. Germline loops: CDR1 SEHNR, CDR2 FQNEAQ (reference sequence). This CDR3 spans 13 amino acids. CDR3 sequence reads: CASSLPRTTEQYF. The CDR3 DNA reads TGTGCCAGCAGCTTACCCCGCACCACCGAGCAGTACTTC.

The chain links TRBV27 to TRBJ1-6; 7 bases align to TRBD1. Germline V gives CDR1 MNHEY, CDR2 SMNVEV (reference sequence). With 6 bases clipped from V and 6 bases from J, the junction kept 5 bases outside the gene matches. The CDR3 spans 14 residues. The CDR3 DNA follows: TGTGCCAGCAGGGGGGGACAGTTTAATTCACCCCTCCACTTT. It encodes CASRGGQFNSPLHF.

V and J are TRBV18 and TRBJ2-3; D is ambiguous. From germline, CDR1 is KGHSH and CDR2 LQKENI. The V gene lost 7 bases and the J gene lost 4 bases, with 12 bases spanning the gap. CDR3 size: 13 residues. The CDR3 bases are TGTGCCAGCTGCCCAGAGCCCTCAGATACGCAGTATTTT. Protein sequence: CASCPEPSDTQYF.

This clone has just one count. The rearrangement links TRBV4-3 to TRBJ2-2; no reliable D call. The CDR3 loop spans 14 amino acids. Germline CDR1 LGHNA, CDR2 YSLEER. V was clipped by 1 base and J by 4 bases, with 7 bases between them. CDR3 amino acids: CASSQAWSTGELFF. In nucleotides, the CDR3 is TGCGCCAGCAGCCAAGCGTGGAGCACCGGGGAGCTGTTTTTT.

In nucleotides, the CDR3 is TGTGCCAGCAGTGGTGGAGGACAGGTATATGAGACCCAGTACTTC. Translation: CASSGGGQVYETQYF. V gene TRBV6-1 combines with J gene TRBJ2-5, with TRBD1 matching 7 bases. Germline V gene data show CDR1 as MNHNS and CDR2 as SASEGT. V shed 4 bases, J shed 5 bases, and the junction held 10 bases outside the gene matches. The CDR3 is 15 amino acids.

This chain connects TRBV7-3 to TRBJ1-2, with TRBD1 matching 7 bases. The J segment lost 2 bases and the V segment lost 5 bases, leaving 2 bases of the junction unmatched. This CDR3 is built from 13 residues. The germline gives CDR1 SGHTA, CDR2 FQGTGA. The CDR3 is CASSPDRNYGYTF. CDR3 in DNA: TGTGCCAGCAGCCCGGACAGGAACTATGGCTACACCTTC.

The chain joins TRBV5-4 to TRBJ2-3; 10 bases match TRBD2. The CDR3 extends over 15 amino acids. CDR1 and CDR2 from the germline V gene are SGHNT and YYREEE (reference sequence). V was clipped by 1 base and J by 3 bases; unmatched bases: 2. The CDR3 spells CASSLIAGGTDTQYF. The CDR3 bases are TGTGCCAGCAGCTTGATAGCGGGAGGAACAGATACGCAGTATTTT. The whole variable domain, remainder taken from reference TRBV5-4 and TRBJ2-3, is ETGVTQSPTHLIKTRGQQVTLRCSSQSGHNTVSWYQQALGQGPQFIFQYYREEENGRGNFPPRFSGLQFPNYSSELNVNALELDDSALYLCASSLIAGGTDTQYFGPGTRLTVL.

A note on this clone: Distinct nucleotide sequences in the sample also encode this CDR3. The chain has TRBV6-4 and TRBJ1-1; 7 nucleotides line up with TRBD1. Germline CDR1 and CDR2: MRHNA and SNTAGT. CDR3 length: 13 amino acids. With 6 bases clipped from V and 1 base from J, the junction kept 2 bases outside the gene matches. This chain's CDR3 is CASRRTGNTEAFF. CDR3 DNA sequence: TGTGCCAGCAGGCGGACAGGGAACACTGAAGCTTTCTTT.

The rearrangement uses TRBV6-6 and TRBJ1-6, with D perhaps matching TRBD1 (6 bases). Trimming took off 6 bases at V and 4 bases at J, with 16 bases between the two ends. CDR3 length: 16 residues. The germline V gene has CDR1 MNHNY and CDR2 SVGAGI (reference sequence). The CDR3 DNA follows: TGTGCCAGCAGCCTTCAAACAGGGCCTTATAATTCACCCCTCCACTTT. Encoded protein: CASSLQTGPYNSPLHF.

The V gene is TRBV11-2, the J gene TRBJ2-7; no clear D gene. The CDR3 is 12 amino acids. CDR1 is SGHAT, CDR2 FQNNGV, per germline. Trimming cost V 4 bases and J 3 bases, with 7 bases left between them. The CDR3 spells CASSSDIYEQYF. The CDR3 coding sequence is TGTGCCAGCAGCTCAGACATCTACGAGCAGTACTTC.

The rearrangement joins TRBV28 to TRBJ2-7; the D gene is possibly TRBD2 (5 bases). V was pared by 8 bases and J by 1 base, with 9 bases between. The CDR3 length is 12 residues. Germline V gene lookup returns CDR1 MDHEN and CDR2 SYDVKM. CDR3: CASRTSSYEQYF. The CDR3 nucleotides are TGTGCCAGCCGTACTAGTTCCTACGAGCAGTACTTC.

V is TRBV6-1 and J is TRBJ1-1, with D maybe TRBD1 (6 bases). This CDR3 region has 13 residues. V dropped 4 bases and J dropped 3 bases, with 9 bases sitting between them. Germline V lookup: CDR1 MNHNS, CDR2 SASEGT. This chain's CDR3 is CASSARGDTEAFF. CDR3 coding DNA: TGTGCCAGCAGTGCAAGGGGGGACACTGAAGCTTTCTTT.

V and J are TRBV18 and TRBJ2-1, with 7 bases matching TRBD1. J lost 4 bases, V lost 0 bases, and 6 bases had no gene match. The CDR3 consists of 16 residues. Germline V CDR1 and CDR2: KGHSH, LQKENI. The CDR3 loop is CASSPPGGAVYNEQFF. The CDR3 nucleotides read TGTGCCAGCTCACCACCAGGGGGCGCGGTATACAATGAGCAGTTCTTC.

This clone was counted a single time. The chain combines TRBV7-8 with TRBJ2-2; D not resolved. This CDR3 comprises 15 residues. From germline, CDR1 is SGHVS and CDR2 FQNEAQ. V lost 4 bases to trimming and J lost 1 base, with 10 bases between them. CDR3: CASSSYSENTGELFF. The DNA of the CDR3 is TGTGCCAGCAGCTCCTACTCTGAGAACACCGGGGAGCTGTTTTTT.

The chain uses TRBV29-1 and TRBJ2-7; D not certain. V gave up 5 bases and J gave up 2 bases, with 7 bases separating them. CDR1 is SQVTM, CDR2 ANQGSEA, per germline. This CDR3 has 11 amino acids. The CDR3 region has the DNA TGCAGCGTTTCGGACCCCTACGAGCAGTACTTC. It codes for CSVSDPYEQYF.

The rearrangement uses TRBV18 and TRBJ2-5; D gene uncertain. In germline, CDR1 is KGHSH, CDR2 LQKENI. V was shortened by 0 bases and J by 2 bases, with 7 bases between the two germline ends. The CDR3 has 14 residues. CDR3 DNA: TGTGCCAGCTCACCACCATCACTTCAAGAGACCCAGTACTTC. Protein: CASSPPSLQETQYF.

The chain links TRBV30 to TRBJ2-7, with 8 positions matching TRBD2. Unmatched junction bases numbered 6, after V lost 4 bases and J lost 4 bases. The CDR3 spans 13 residues. Germline V lookup: CDR1 GTSNPN, CDR2 SVGIG (reference sequence). In nucleotides, the CDR3 is TGTGCCTGGAAATTAGCGGGAATTTACGAGCAGTACTTC. It specifies CAWKLAGIYEQYF.

The rearrangement links TRBV7-2 to TRBJ2-7; D gene ambiguous. The CDR3 consists of 15 residues. Trimming took off 1 base at V and 3 bases at J, with 13 bases between the two ends. From germline, CDR1 is SGHTA and CDR2 FQGNSA. The CDR3 DNA sequence: TGTGCCAGCAGCTTAGAGGAACTGATAAGCTACGAGCAGTACTTC. It is translated as CASSLEELISYEQYF.

V usage is TRBV7-2 and J usage is TRBJ2-5; D is undetermined. The germline CDR1 and CDR2 sequences are SGHTA and FQGNSA. Trimming shortened V by 5 bases and J by 5 bases, and 6 bases separated the two germline ends. The CDR3 spans 11 residues. The CDR3 DNA is TGTGCCAGCAGCCACGAGGAGACCCAGTACTTC. This codes for CASSHEETQYF.

This chain connects TRBV9 to TRBJ2-3, with 7 bases aligning to TRBD1. This CDR3 contains 16 residues. V was clipped by 4 bases and J by 1 base; unmatched bases: 9. From germline, CDR1 is SGDLS and CDR2 YYNGEE. The CDR3 reads CASSIRQGLGTDTQYF. The DNA for the CDR3 is TGTGCCAGCAGCATCAGACAGGGTTTGGGCACAGATACGCAGTATTTT.

The chain has TRBV30 and TRBJ1-4, with a weak D call TRBD1 (5 bases). The germline V gene has CDR1 GTSNPN and CDR2 SVGIG (reference sequence). The CDR3 runs to 15 residues. V was shortened by 0 bases and J by 4 bases, with 12 bases between the two germline ends. CDR3 DNA sequence: TGTGCCTGGAGTGTAGGGATGGGGCATAATGAAAAACTGTTTTTT. Its protein product is CAWSVGMGHNEKLFF.